The 13 T cell receptor beta chains listed next were all sequenced from one sample in a study of post-analysis software for immune sequencing data. Study-wide results and limits: Five TRBV segments, TRBV5-6, TRBV5-1 and TRBV20-1 among them, were found more frequent in patients than controls.

Carried by the TCR beta cDNA libraries were unique molecular identifiers. MiXCR, run by TCRdb on the PCR reads, gives a single entry per CDR3 protein. Of more than 500,000 distinct CDR3 sequences in the sample, 30% to 40% are singletons; the top ten hold 6%. For these TCRs, the target antigens are not known. The source material was blood. Receptors were obtained from a girl aged 2-17 years with multiple sclerosis.

This chain uses TRBV5-1 with TRBJ2-5; 8 bases match TRBD2. CDR3 length: 14 residues. Per germline, CDR1 SGHRS and CDR2 YFSETQ. With V trimmed by 5 bases and J by 1 base, 4 bases remained unmatched. Here the CDR3 DNA reads TGCGCCAGCAGAAAGCGGGGGACCCAAGAGACCCAGTACTTC. Amino acids: CASRKRGTQETQYF.

With respect to this clonotype: Germline and junction disagree at one end, which may indicate a read error. The chain is built from TRBV4-1 and TRBJ1-2; a possible D gene is TRBD1 (6 bases). The CDR3 runs 14 residues. Germline CDR1 MGHRA, CDR2 YSYEKL. Here the CDR3 DNA reads TGCGTCAGCAGCCAACAGACAGGAAACTATGGCTACACCTTC. It is translated as CVSSQQTGNYGYTF.

The chain uses TRBV9 and TRBJ1-1, with TRBD1 as a possible D gene (5 bases). Trimming removed 0 bases at V and 6 bases at J, with 6 bases between. Germline-derived CDR1 and CDR2 are SGDLS and YYNGEE. The CDR3 loop spans 12 amino acids. The CDR3: CASSVVGPEAFF. In DNA form, the CDR3 reads TGTGCCAGCAGCGTAGTGGGGCCTGAAGCTTTCTTT.

This clonotype turned up a few times. J is TRBJ1-2 and V is TRBV10-3; D is unresolved. CDR3 length: 12 residues. The germline CDR1 and CDR2 sequences are ENHRY and SYGVKD. Trimming stripped 3 bases from V and 8 bases from J, with 10 bases between. CDR3 protein: CAISDRGLGYTF. The CDR3 bases are TGTGCCATCAGTGATAGAGGTTTGGGCTACACCTTC.

A note on this clonotype: The junction does not match germline at one end; this may be a read error. The J gene is TRBJ2-3, the V gene TRBV7-2; no clear D gene. The germline CDR1 and CDR2 sequences are SGHTA and FQGNSA. There are 13 residues in the CDR3. This CDR3 is CASGLVLLDTQYF. CDR3 DNA: TGTGCCAGCGGCTTAGTGCTCCTCGATACGCAGTATTTT.

The chain links TRBV14 to TRBJ1-4; 9 bases are a match to TRBD1. The CDR3 loop spans 15 amino acids. V shed 3 bases, J shed 10 bases, and the junction held 9 bases outside the gene matches. The germline CDR1 and CDR2 sequences are SGHDN and FVKESK. CDR3 loop: CASSHPGQGLRKLFF. The DNA of the CDR3 is TGTGCCAGCAGCCACCCGGGACAGGGCCTTCGAAAACTGTTTTTT.

This chain uses TRBV20-1 with TRBJ2-1, with 10 positions matching TRBD2. The CDR3 length is 16 residues. Unmatched junction bases numbered 11, after V lost 1 base and J lost 8 bases. Germline V lookup: CDR1 DFQATT, CDR2 SNEGSKA (reference sequence). CDR3 loop: CSARGTGLALSYEQFF. As DNA, the CDR3 is TGCAGTGCTAGAGGCACGGGACTAGCGCTCTCCTATGAGCAGTTCTTC.

This clonotype was detected a few times. The chain carries TRBV4-2 and TRBJ2-3, with 11 bases fitting TRBD2. The CDR3 covers 16 residues. Germline CDR1 LGHNA, CDR2 YNFKEQ. With V trimmed by 1 base and J by 6 bases, 6 bases remained unmatched. CDR3 in amino acids: CASSQGLAGLVDTQYF. DNA of the CDR3: TGTGCCAGCAGCCAAGGACTAGCGGGGTTGGTGGATACGCAGTATTTT.

This sequence joins TRBV12-3 or TRBV12-4 and TRBJ2-3, with 10 bases matching TRBD2. With V trimmed by 5 bases and J by 4 bases, 9 bases remained unmatched. The CDR3 has 16 amino acids. The CDR3 sequence is CASSPYSGGTADTQYF. CDR3 bases: TGTGCCAGCAGTCCCTATAGCGGGGGGACAGCAGATACGCAGTATTTT.

V usage is TRBV5-6 and J usage is TRBJ2-6; D not certain. CDR3 length equals 13 residues. The germline gives CDR1 SGHDT, CDR2 YYEEEE. V lost 0 bases and J 9 bases, leaving 7 bases between the germline ends. This chain's CDR3 is CASSLVTSNVLTF. The CDR3 DNA follows: TGTGCCAGCAGCTTGGTGACGAGCAACGTCCTGACTTTC.

This rearrangement joins TRBV7-8 to TRBJ1-5, with a weak D call TRBD1 (5 bases). Germline assignment: CDR1 SGHVS and CDR2 FQNEAQ. The CDR3 contains 15 residues. Trimming left V 5 bases short and J 2 bases short, with 13 bases between. The CDR3 region has the DNA TGTGCCAGCAGCGCCCGACCACAGGGCAATCAGCCCCAGCATTTT. Encoded protein: CASSARPQGNQPQHF.

Note on this clonotype: The junction and the germline gene differ at one end; a read error may be behind it. V usage is TRBV20-1 and J usage is TRBJ2-3; TRBD2 is a possible D gene (7 bases). CDR1 and CDR2 (germline): DFQATT, SNEGSKA (reference sequence). CDR3 size: 15 residues. This CDR3 is CSAKGGVEGTDTQYF. CDR3 nucleotides: TGCAGTGCCAAAGGGGGGGTCGAGGGCACCGATACGCAGTATTTT.

This clonotype turned up a few times. This chain links TRBV20-1 with TRBJ2-1; 10 nucleotides line up with TRBD2. The trim removed 1 base at V and 6 bases at J, leaving 9 bases unmatched. Germline V CDR1 and CDR2: DFQATT, SNEGSKA (reference sequence). The CDR3 is 16 amino acids. The CDR3 region is CSARGGSGRDLNEQFF. As DNA, the CDR3 is TGCAGTGCTAGAGGGGGGAGCGGGAGGGATCTCAATGAGCAGTTCTTC.